Listed below are T cell receptor beta chains from one sample, sequenced in a study of CD8 T cells in Susac syndrome. Each CDR3 protein gets one entry after TCRdb re-called the immunoSEQ multiplex PCR reads with MiXCR. The sample yields about 120,000 distinct CDR3 sequences, 94% seen once. The sequencing input was CD4+ T cells from PBMCs. Every receptor here comes from a human donor in good health. The CDR3 runs from the conserved cysteine through the conserved F or W. A D gene is named only where the DNA matches it firmly. The size entry is marked missing in some rows and otherwise reads once, few, many or a size class.

TRBV6-2/TRBV6-3	.	TRBJ2-7	.	CASSYEDYLSEQYF	TGTGCCAGCAGTTACGAGGACTACCTCAGCGAGCAGTACTTC
TRBV7-2	.	TRBJ1-5	.	CASSFKGYSNQPQHF	TGTGCCAGCAGCTTTAAGGGGTATAGCAATCAGCCCCAGCATTTT
TRBV19	.	TRBJ2-6	.	CASSIDGGRISGANVLTF	TGTGCCAGTAGTATAGATGGGGGTCGAATCTCTGGGGCCAACGTCCTGACTTTC
TRBV27	TRBD2	TRBJ2-4	once	CASSLSPGGVAKNIQYF	TGTGCCAGCAGTTTATCCCCGGGGGGAGTAGCCAAAAACATTCAGTACTTC
TRBV20-1	TRBD2	TRBJ2-7	.	CSASSGTSGDYEQYF	TGCAGTGCTAGTTCCGGGACTAGCGGGGACTACGAGCAGTACTTC
TRBV29-1	.	TRBJ1-1	.	CSVERRGMNTEAFF	TGCAGCGTTGAAAGGCGGGGGATGAACACTGAAGCTTTCTTT
TRBV29-1	TRBD1	TRBJ1-3	.	CSIWTGNSGNTIYF	TGCAGCATTTGGACAGGGAACTCTGGAAACACCATATATTTT
TRBV7-3	.	TRBJ2-3	once	CASSLKQDPDTQYF	TGTGCCAGCAGCTTAAAACAGGACCCAGATACGCAGTATTTT
TRBV6-2/TRBV6-3	.	TRBJ2-7	once	CASSLPLYEQYF	TGTGCCAGCAGTCTCCCTCTCTACGAGCAGTACTTC
TRBV20-1	TRBD1	TRBJ2-5	.	CSARGQGWETQYF	TGCAGTGCCCGCGGACAGGGATGGGAGACCCAGTACTTC
TRBV15	.	TRBJ1-1	.	CATSRGREQGAEAFF	TGTGCCACCAGCAGAGGCCGGGAACAAGGCGCTGAAGCTTTCTTT
TRBV20-1	TRBD1	TRBJ1-4	.	CRGDSVNEKLFF	TGCAGGGGGGACAGCGTTAATGAAAAACTGTTTTTT
TRBV20-1	TRBD2	TRBJ2-1	.	CSATKREPPHNEQFF	TGCAGTGCTACAAAGCGGGAGCCCCCCCACAATGAGCAGTTCTTC
TRBV12-3/TRBV12-4	.	TRBJ2-4	.	CASSFWGAQAKNIQYF	TGTGCCAGCAGTTTTTGGGGGGCGCAGGCCAAAAACATTCAGTACTTC
TRBV6-5	.	TRBJ2-5	.	CATRNSQETQYF	TGTGCCACCCGAAACAGTCAAGAGACCCAGTACTTC
TRBV3-1	.	TRBJ1-2	.	CASSLGYGYTF	TGTGCCAGCTCTCTTGGGTATGGCTACACCTTC
TRBV5-6	.	TRBJ1-5	.	CASSSSGGTSNQPQHF	TGTGCCAGCAGCTCTAGTGGGGGGACCAGCAATCAGCCCCAGCATTTT
TRBV11-2	.	TRBJ2-1	.	CASSSGSLGSYNEQFF	TGTGCCAGCAGCTCAGGGAGCCTGGGGAGCTACAATGAGCAGTTCTTC
TRBV15	.	TRBJ2-7	.	CATSRDAPGAYEQYF	TGTGCCACCAGCAGAGATGCCCCCGGGGCCTACGAGCAGTACTTC
TRBV13	.	TRBJ1-6	.	CASTPGGGKYNSPLHF	TGTGCCAGCACCCCGGGCGGGGGAAAGTATAATTCACCCCTCCACTTT
TRBV5-1	TRBD2	TRBJ2-1	.	CASSSESGIYNEQFF	TGCGCCAGCAGCTCTGAGAGCGGGATCTACAATGAGCAGTTCTTC
TRBV2	TRBD2	TRBJ2-3	.	CASSAGTSGDTQYF	TGTGCCAGCAGCGCCGGGACTAGCGGGGATACGCAGTATTTT
TRBV6-6	.	TRBJ1-1	.	CASSYGGGQNTEAFF	TGTGCCAGCAGTTACGGGGGGGGACAGAACACTGAAGCTTTCTTT
TRBV18	TRBD2	TRBJ2-1	.	CASSPISASGSHNEQFF	TGTGCCAGCTCACCAATTAGCGCTAGCGGGAGTCACAATGAGCAGTTCTTC
TRBV6-5	TRBD2	TRBJ2-5	.	CASSYSPSGSFGETQYF	TGTGCCAGCAGTTATAGTCCGAGCGGGAGTTTCGGTGAGACCCAGTACTTC
TRBV19	TRBD1	TRBJ1-2	.	CASSFRDSYGYTF	TGTGCCAGTAGTTTCCGGGACAGCTATGGCTACACCTTC
TRBV4-2	TRBD1	TRBJ1-3	.	CASSQAHYRGGPGNTIYF	TGTGCCAGCAGCCAAGCCCATTACAGGGGAGGTCCTGGAAACACCATATATTTT
TRBV5-1	.	TRBJ2-1	.	CASSLVGRDNEQFF	TGCGCCAGCAGCTTGGTGGGACGGGACAATGAGCAGTTCTTC
TRBV11-1	TRBD2	TRBJ2-1	.	CASSLVPSGYNEQFF	TGTGCCAGCAGCTTAGTTCCTAGCGGATACAATGAGCAGTTCTTC
TRBV5-1	.	TRBJ2-7	once	CASSLVGTETYEQYF	TGCGCCAGCAGCTTGGTAGGGACGGAGACCTACGAGCAGTACTTC
TRBV3-1	.	TRBJ2-3	.	CASSASGTDTQYF	TGTGCCAGCAGTGCTAGTGGCACAGATACGCAGTATTTT
TRBV30	.	TRBJ1-3	.	CAWGSGNTIYF	TGTGCCTGGGGATCTGGAAACACCATATATTTT
TRBV6-6	.	TRBJ1-1	.	CASRLNMNTEAFF	TGTGCCAGCAGACTTAACATGAACACTGAAGCTTTCTTT
TRBV12-3/TRBV12-4	.	TRBJ2-1	.	CASSFPGPRDNEQFF	TGTGCCAGCAGTTTTCCGGGACCGCGGGACAATGAGCAGTTCTTC
TRBV27	.	TRBJ1-2	.	CASSFFPSDSRGYGYTF	TGTGCCAGCAGTTTTTTCCCCTCGGATTCTCGGGGCTATGGCTACACCTTC
TRBV2	TRBD1	TRBJ1-2	.	CASSESGGGYGYTF	TGTGCCAGCAGTGAGTCAGGGGGAGGATATGGCTACACCTTC